The clone carrying this T cell receptor (beta chain) came up once. Its specificity is not known. Time point reported: baseline pretreatment blood. Treatment specified: 15 Gy SBRT to primary tumor, nephrectomy 4 weeks later. The data derive from a study of radiation and T cells in renal cell carcinoma. Across the whole study: Nephrectomy followed 15 Gy stereotactic body radiation by 4 weeks. Broader study findings: No pretreatment tumor biopsies were available for baseline clonotypes. Top tumor clonotypes rose in blood 2 weeks post-radiation, then contracted.

Only in-frame clones appear in the TCRdb table, and some are missing; sequencing was by immunoSEQ multiplex PCR. Here the sample spans approximately 120,000 clones, 80% to 85% being singletons. J gave up 1 base and V 3 bases, and 6 bases lay outside the gene matches. The CDR3 length is 16 residues. CDR1 is SGHDT, CDR2 YYEEEE, per germline. This rearrangement joins TRBV5-6 to TRBJ2-3; 9 nucleotides match TRBD1. The input for sequencing was blood, taken from a patient whose treatment included radiotherapy and nephrectomy. This TCR came from a woman aged 55-70 years with renal cell carcinoma. The CDR3 here is CASSSVGQGGTDTQYF. The CDR3 bases are TGTGCCAGCAGCTCGGTGGGACAGGGAGGCACAGATACGCAGTATTTT.